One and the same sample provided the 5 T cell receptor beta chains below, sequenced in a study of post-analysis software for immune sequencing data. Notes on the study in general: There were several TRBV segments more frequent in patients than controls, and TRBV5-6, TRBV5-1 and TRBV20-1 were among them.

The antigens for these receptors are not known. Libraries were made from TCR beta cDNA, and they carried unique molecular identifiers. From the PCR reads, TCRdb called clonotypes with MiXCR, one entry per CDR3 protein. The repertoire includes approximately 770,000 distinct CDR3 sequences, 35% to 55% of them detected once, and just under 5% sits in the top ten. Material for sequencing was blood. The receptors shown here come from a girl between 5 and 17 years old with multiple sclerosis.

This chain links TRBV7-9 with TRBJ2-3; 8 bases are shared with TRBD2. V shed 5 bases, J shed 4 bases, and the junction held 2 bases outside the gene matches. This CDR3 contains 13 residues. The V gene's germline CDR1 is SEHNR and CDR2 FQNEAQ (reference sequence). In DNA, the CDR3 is TGTGCCAGCAGCGAGACTAGCGCAGATACGCAGTATTTT. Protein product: CASSETSADTQYF.

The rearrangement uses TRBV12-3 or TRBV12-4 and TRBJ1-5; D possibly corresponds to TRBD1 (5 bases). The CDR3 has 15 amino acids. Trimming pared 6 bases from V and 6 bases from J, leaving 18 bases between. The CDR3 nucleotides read TGTGCCAGCAGCCCTGTGGGGGGGGGTGGTCAGCCCCAGCATTTT. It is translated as CASSPVGGGGQPQHF.

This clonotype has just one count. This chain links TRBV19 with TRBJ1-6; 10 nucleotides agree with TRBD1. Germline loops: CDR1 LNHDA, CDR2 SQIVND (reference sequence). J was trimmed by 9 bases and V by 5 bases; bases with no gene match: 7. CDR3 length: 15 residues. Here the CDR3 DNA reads TGTGCCAGTAGTCAACGGGGACAGGGGTGTTCACCCCTCCACTTT. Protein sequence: CASSQRGQGCSPLHF.

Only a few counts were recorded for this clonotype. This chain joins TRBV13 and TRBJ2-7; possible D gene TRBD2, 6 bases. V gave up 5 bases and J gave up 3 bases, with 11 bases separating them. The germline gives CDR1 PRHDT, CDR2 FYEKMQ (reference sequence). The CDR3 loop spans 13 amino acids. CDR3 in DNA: TGTGCCAGCAGCGGCGGGGAAGACTACGAGCAGTACTTC. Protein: CASSGGEDYEQYF.

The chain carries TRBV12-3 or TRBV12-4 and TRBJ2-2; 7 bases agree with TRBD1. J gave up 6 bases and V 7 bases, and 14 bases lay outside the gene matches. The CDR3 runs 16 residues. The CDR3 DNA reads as TGTGCCAGCACCACTACGGGAAGGGGGCGCCCCGGGGAGCTGTTTTTT. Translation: CASTTTGRGRPGELFF.